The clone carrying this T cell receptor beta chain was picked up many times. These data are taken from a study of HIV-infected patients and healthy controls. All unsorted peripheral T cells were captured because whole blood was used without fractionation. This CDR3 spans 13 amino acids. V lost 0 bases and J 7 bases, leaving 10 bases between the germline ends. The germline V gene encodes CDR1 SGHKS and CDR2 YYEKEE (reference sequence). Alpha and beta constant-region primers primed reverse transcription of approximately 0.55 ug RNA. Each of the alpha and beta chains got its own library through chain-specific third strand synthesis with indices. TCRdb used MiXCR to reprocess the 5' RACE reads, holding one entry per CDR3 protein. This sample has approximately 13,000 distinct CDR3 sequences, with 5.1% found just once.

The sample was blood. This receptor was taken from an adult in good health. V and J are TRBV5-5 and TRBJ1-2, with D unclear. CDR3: CASSLEERLGYTF. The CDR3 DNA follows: TGTGCCAGCAGCTTGGAAGAACGGCTTGGCTACACCTTC.